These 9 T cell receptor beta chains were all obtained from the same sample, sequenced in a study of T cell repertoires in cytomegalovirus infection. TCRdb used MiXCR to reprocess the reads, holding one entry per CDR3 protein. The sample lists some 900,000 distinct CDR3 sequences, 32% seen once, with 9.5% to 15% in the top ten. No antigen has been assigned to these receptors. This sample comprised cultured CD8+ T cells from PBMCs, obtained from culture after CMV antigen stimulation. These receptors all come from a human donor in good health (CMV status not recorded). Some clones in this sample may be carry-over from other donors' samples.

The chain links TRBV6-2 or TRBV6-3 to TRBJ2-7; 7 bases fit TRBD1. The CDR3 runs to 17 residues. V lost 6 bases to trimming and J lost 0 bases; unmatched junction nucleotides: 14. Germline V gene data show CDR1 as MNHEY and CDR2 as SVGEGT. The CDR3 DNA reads TGTGCCAGCAGCTTCTACACCGGGACAGCCAGCTCCTACGAGCAGTACTTC. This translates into CASSFYTGTASSYEQYF.

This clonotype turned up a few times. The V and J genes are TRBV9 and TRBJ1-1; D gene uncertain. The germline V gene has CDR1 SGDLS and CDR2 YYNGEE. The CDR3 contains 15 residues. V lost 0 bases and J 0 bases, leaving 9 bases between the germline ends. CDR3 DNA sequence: TGTGCCAGCAGCGTAGGTTGGAAAATGAACACTGAAGCTTTCTTT. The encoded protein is CASSVGWKMNTEAFF. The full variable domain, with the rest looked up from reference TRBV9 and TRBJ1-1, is DSGVTQTPKHLITATGQRVTLRCSPRSGDLSVYWYQQSLDQGLQFLIQYYNGEERAKGNILERFSAQQFPDLHSELNLSSLELGDSALYFCASSVGWKMNTEAFFGQGTRLTVV.

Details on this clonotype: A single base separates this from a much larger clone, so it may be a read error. CDR3 region: CASRPGKNTEAFF. CDR3 in DNA: TGTGCCAGCAGACCAGGGAAGAACACTGAAGCTTTCTTT. This chain connects TRBV7-9 to TRBJ1-1; possibly TRBD1 for D (5 bases). The CDR3 has 13 amino acids. The V end lost 6 bases, the J end lost 1 base, and 9 bases lay between the germline ends. Germline V gene sequence: CDR1 SEHNR, CDR2 FQNEAQ (reference sequence). Full variable domain (remainder filled in from reference TRBV7-9 and TRBJ1-1): DTGVSQNPRHKITKRGQNVTFRCDPISEHNRLYWYRQTLGQGPEFLTYFQNEAQLEKSRLLSDRFSAERPKGSFSTLEIQRTEQGDSAMYLCASRPGKNTEAFFGQGTRLTVV.

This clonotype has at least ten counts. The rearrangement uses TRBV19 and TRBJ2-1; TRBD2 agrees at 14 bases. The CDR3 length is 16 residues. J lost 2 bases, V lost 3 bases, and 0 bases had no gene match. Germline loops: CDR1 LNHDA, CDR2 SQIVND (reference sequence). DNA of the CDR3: TGTGCCAGTAGTATGGGACTAGCGGGGGCCTACAATGAGCAGTTCTTC. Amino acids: CASSMGLAGAYNEQFF.

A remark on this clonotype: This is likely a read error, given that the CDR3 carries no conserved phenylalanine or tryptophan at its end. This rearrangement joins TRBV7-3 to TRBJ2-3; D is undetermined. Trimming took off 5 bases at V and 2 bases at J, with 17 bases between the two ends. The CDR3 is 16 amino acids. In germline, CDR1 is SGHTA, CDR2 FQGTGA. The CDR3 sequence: CASSQFGVKLTDTQYL. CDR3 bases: TGTGCCAGCAGCCAGTTCGGAGTAAAACTCACAGATACGCAGTATCTT.

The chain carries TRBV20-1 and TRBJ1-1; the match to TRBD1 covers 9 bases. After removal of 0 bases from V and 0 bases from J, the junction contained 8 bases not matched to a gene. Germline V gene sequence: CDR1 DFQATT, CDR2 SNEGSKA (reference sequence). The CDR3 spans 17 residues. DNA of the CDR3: TGCAGTGCTAGAGACGGACAGGGGCGCCTCATGAACACTGAAGCTTTCTTT. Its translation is CSARDGQGRLMNTEAFF.

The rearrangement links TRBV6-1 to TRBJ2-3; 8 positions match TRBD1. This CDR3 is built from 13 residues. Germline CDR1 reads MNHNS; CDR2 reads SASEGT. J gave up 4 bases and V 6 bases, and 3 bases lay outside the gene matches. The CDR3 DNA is TGTGCCAGCAGGGACAGGGCTTCAGATACGCAGTATTTT. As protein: CASRDRASDTQYF.

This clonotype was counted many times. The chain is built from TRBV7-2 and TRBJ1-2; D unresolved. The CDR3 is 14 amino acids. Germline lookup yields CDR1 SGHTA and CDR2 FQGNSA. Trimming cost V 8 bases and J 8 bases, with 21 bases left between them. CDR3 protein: CASWPLPDLRGYTF. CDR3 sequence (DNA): TGTGCCAGCTGGCCCTTGCCGGACCTACGAGGCTACACCTTC.

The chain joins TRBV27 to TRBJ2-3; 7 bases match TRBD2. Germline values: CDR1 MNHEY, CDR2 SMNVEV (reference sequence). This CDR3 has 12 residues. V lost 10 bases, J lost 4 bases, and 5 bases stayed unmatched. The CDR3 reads CATRDYPDTQYF. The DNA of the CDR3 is TGTGCCACCAGGGACTACCCAGATACGCAGTATTTT.